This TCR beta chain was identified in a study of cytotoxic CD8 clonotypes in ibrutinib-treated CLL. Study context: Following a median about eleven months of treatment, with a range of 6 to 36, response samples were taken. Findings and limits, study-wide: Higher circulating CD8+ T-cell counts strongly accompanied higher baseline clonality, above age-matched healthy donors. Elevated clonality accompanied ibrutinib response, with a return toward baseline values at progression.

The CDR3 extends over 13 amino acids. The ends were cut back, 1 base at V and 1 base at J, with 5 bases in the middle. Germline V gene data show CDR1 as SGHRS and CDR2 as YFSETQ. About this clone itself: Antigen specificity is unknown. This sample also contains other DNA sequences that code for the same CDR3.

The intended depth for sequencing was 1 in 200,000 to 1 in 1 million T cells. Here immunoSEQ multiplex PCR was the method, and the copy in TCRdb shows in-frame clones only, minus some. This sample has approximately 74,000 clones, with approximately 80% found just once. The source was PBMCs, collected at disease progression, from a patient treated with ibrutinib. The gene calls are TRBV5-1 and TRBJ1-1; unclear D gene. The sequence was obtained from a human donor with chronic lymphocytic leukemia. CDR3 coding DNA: TGCGCCAGCAGCTTGTGGTGGAACACTGAAGCTTTCTTT. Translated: CASSLWWNTEAFF.